A single sample gave rise to the 18 T cell receptor beta chains below, sequenced in a study of blood T cell repertoires in COVID-19. Using immunoSEQ multiplex PCR, the repertoire was profiled, and TCRdb retains in-frame clones only, with some absent. Of roughly 250,000 clones detected, approximately 90% appear once; the ten largest clones hold 1.5% to 2%. Sequencing was performed on PBMCs or T cells enriched from blood (not recorded which). All receptors come from a woman aged 18-29 years who had recovered from COVID-19.

The chain employs TRBV27 and TRBJ1-2; D ambiguous. The CDR3 length is 13 residues. Germline V CDR1 and CDR2: MNHEY, SMNVEV (reference sequence). Trimming removed 5 bases from V and 1 base from J, with 8 bases in between. The CDR3 sequence is CASSRAGNYGYTF. The DNA of the CDR3 is TGTGCCAGCAGTCGGGCGGGTAACTATGGCTACACCTTC.

The chain employs TRBV7-3 and TRBJ1-1; D perhaps matches TRBD1 (6 bases). Germline V gene data show CDR1 as SGHTA and CDR2 as FQGTGA. CDR3 length: 18 residues. Trimming took 2 bases from V and 0 from J, leaving 19 bases between them. Here the CDR3 reads CASSLGRTAQKVNTEAFF. The CDR3 bases are TGTGCCAGCAGCTTAGGTCGGACAGCCCAGAAGGTGAACACTGAAGCTTTCTTT.

This clone turned up a few times. The chain's CDR3 is CASSGGARGYTF. The CDR3 DNA reads as TGTGCCAGCAGTGGGGGGGCTAGAGGCTACACCTTC. The genes are TRBV3-1 (or the pseudogene TRBV3-2) and TRBJ1-2; the D gene is possibly TRBD1 (6 bases). CDR3 length equals 12 residues. Trimming left V 6 bases short and J 8 bases short, with 13 bases between. Germline values: CDR1 LGHDT, CDR2 YNNKEL (reference sequence).

The chain couples TRBV5-4 to TRBJ2-2; 7 positions agree with TRBD2. The length of the CDR3 is 15 residues. Germline V gives CDR1 SGHNT, CDR2 YYREEE (reference sequence). Germline trimming cut 2 bases from V and 1 base from J; bases unmatched to any gene: 2. The CDR3 loop is CASSFASGNTGELFF. For the CDR3, the DNA is TGTGCCAGCAGCTTTGCTAGCGGGAACACCGGGGAGCTGTTTTTT.

The rearrangement joins TRBV28 to TRBJ1-2; TRBD1 matches 7 bases. The trim removed 6 bases at V and 8 bases at J, leaving 15 bases unmatched. The CDR3 consists of 15 residues. Germline V CDR1 and CDR2: MDHEN, SYDVKM. CDR3 in amino acids: CASRYSGTVYGGYTF. CDR3 nucleotides: TGTGCCAGCAGATATTCAGGGACAGTTTATGGAGGCTACACCTTC.

This chain connects TRBV6-4 to TRBJ2-3; a weak D match, TRBD2 (6 bases). The germline V gene encodes CDR1 MRHNA and CDR2 SNTAGT. The CDR3 is 15 residues long. The ends were cut back, 4 bases at V and 1 base at J, with 12 bases in the middle. The CDR3: CASSGDPGGTDTQYF. CDR3 DNA sequence: TGTGCCAGCAGTGGGGATCCGGGGGGCACAGATACGCAGTATTTT.

Written as DNA, the CDR3 is TGTGCCAGCAGCCCTCGACCTAAGTTGACAGCTTCAAATGAAAAACTGTTTTTT. This codes for CASSPRPKLTASNEKLFF. The chain combines TRBV7-9 with TRBJ1-4, with a weak D call TRBD1 (5 bases). This CDR3 spans 18 amino acids. V was cut by 5 bases and J by 5 bases, with 24 bases left in between. Germline lookup yields CDR1 SEHNR and CDR2 FQNEAQ (reference sequence).

J is TRBJ1-5 and V is TRBV7-8; 7 bases fit TRBD1. V was clipped by 4 bases and J by 4 bases; unmatched bases: 4. Germline V gives CDR1 SGHVS, CDR2 FQNEAQ. This CDR3 has 14 amino acids. CDR3 nucleotides: TGTGCCAGCAGCTCGAGACAGGGAAATCAGCCCCAGCATTTT. Protein product: CASSSRQGNQPQHF.

The chain's CDR3 is CATSDFGGNYNEQFF. The DNA of the CDR3 is TGTGCCACCAGTGATTTCGGGGGTAACTACAATGAGCAGTTCTTC. This rearrangement joins TRBV24-1 to TRBJ2-1, with TRBD2 as a possible D gene (6 bases). Germline V lookup: CDR1 KGHDR, CDR2 SFDVKD. Deletions cut 1 base from V and 3 bases from J, with 9 bases between. CDR3 length: 15 residues.

The chain uses TRBV15 and TRBJ2-1, with 7 bases lining up with TRBD2. Germline CDR1 reads LNHNV; CDR2 reads YYDKDF (reference sequence). The CDR3 covers 16 residues. V was clipped by 3 bases and J by 6 bases; unmatched bases: 11. Here the CDR3 DNA reads TGTGCCACCAGCAGGGATGGCCGGGAGGCCTTCAATGAGCAGTTCTTC. Protein product: CATSRDGREAFNEQFF.

The chain carries TRBV7-9 and TRBJ1-6, with D tentatively TRBD1 (6 bases). CDR1 is SEHNR and CDR2 is FQNEAQ in the germline V gene (reference sequence). Trimming left V 5 bases short and J 7 bases short, with 18 bases between. This CDR3 contains 16 residues. This CDR3 is CASSKRGAGLNSPLHF. The CDR3 DNA follows: TGTGCCAGCAGCAAACGGGGGGCAGGGTTGAATTCACCCCTCCACTTT.

This clone has a handful of counts. The chain combines TRBV19 with TRBJ1-2; D gene ambiguous. V gave up 7 bases and J gave up 0 bases, with 9 bases separating them. CDR1 is LNHDA, CDR2 SQIVND, per germline (reference sequence). The CDR3 runs to 13 residues. This CDR3 is CASNRRANYGYTF. The CDR3, as DNA: TGTGCCAGTAACAGAAGAGCTAACTATGGCTACACCTTC.

DNA for the CDR3: TGTGCCAGTAGCAGAACTAGCGGGGACTACAATGAGCAGTTCTTC. Protein product: CASSRTSGDYNEQFF. The gene calls are TRBV19 and TRBJ2-1, with TRBD2 identical over 10 bases. CDR1 and CDR2 from the germline V gene are LNHDA and SQIVND (reference sequence). The junction had 5 bases not matched to a gene; V was cut back by 6 bases and J by 3 bases. The CDR3 is 15 amino acids.

This chain uses TRBV5-4 with TRBJ2-3, with 12 bases that match TRBD2. Germline assignment: CDR1 SGHNT and CDR2 YYREEE (reference sequence). The V and J ends lost 0 bases and 3 bases, in that order; junction bases with no gene match: 5. CDR3 length: 17 amino acids. The CDR3 here is CASSLAGLAGITDTQYF. DNA of the CDR3: TGTGCCAGCAGCTTGGCCGGACTAGCGGGGATAACAGATACGCAGTATTTT.

The chain recombines TRBV9 with TRBJ2-1, with D possibly being TRBD2 (5 bases). Looked up from germline, CDR1 is SGDLS and CDR2 is YYNGEE. The ends were cut back, 2 bases at V and 0 bases at J, with 9 bases in the middle. CDR3 size: 15 residues. In DNA, the CDR3 is TGTGCCAGCAGCGTGTCGGGGTTCTCCTACAATGAGCAGTTCTTC. Encoded protein: CASSVSGFSYNEQFF. Combining the CDR3 with reference TRBV9 and TRBJ2-1 gives the whole variable domain DSGVTQTPKHLITATGQRVTLRCSPRSGDLSVYWYQQSLDQGLQFLIQYYNGEERAKGNILERFSAQQFPDLHSELNLSSLELGDSALYFCASSVSGFSYNEQFFGPGTRLTVL.

The chain carries TRBV11-1 and TRBJ2-1; TRBD2 might be the D (6 bases). V lost 5 bases and J lost 6, with 11 bases in between. Germline-derived CDR1 and CDR2 are SGHAT and FQDESV (reference sequence). The CDR3 is 13 amino acids. The CDR3 DNA sequence: TGTGCCAGCAGCCCGGGGACTTCCAATGAGCAGTTCTTC. It yields the protein CASSPGTSNEQFF.

The chain links TRBV5-4 to TRBJ1-2; 7 bases align to TRBD1. With 1 base clipped from V and 4 bases from J, the junction kept 1 base outside the gene matches. The CDR3 covers 13 residues. From germline, CDR1 is SGHNT and CDR2 YYREEE (reference sequence). Here the CDR3 DNA reads TGTGCCAGCAGCTTGCAGGGGGTCTATGGCTACACCTTC. The encoded protein is CASSLQGVYGYTF.

The rearrangement links TRBV15 to TRBJ1-1, with 10 nucleotides matching TRBD1. The CDR3 runs to 16 residues. Per the germline V gene, CDR1 is LNHNV and CDR2 is YYDKDF (reference sequence). The V and J ends lost 2 bases and 6 bases, in that order; junction bases with no gene match: 9. The CDR3 nucleotides are TGTGCCACCAGCAGAAAAGGACAGGGGGAAGGCTCTGAAGCTTTCTTT. Translated, it gives CATSRKGQGEGSEAFF.